These 13 T cell receptor beta chains originate from one sample sequenced in a study of blood T cell repertoires in COVID-19. The data were produced by immunoSEQ multiplex PCR, yet TCRdb's version contains in-frame clones alone and is incomplete. The sample has approximately 65,000 clones, roughly 88% seen once. The sequencing sample was made of peripheral blood. The receptors derive from a human donor in a cohort sampled during active COVID-19.

This clone showed up just a few times. The DNA for the CDR3 is TGTGCCAGCAGCTTGTTGGTCGCGGCACCCCTCCACTTT. This encodes CASSLLVAAPLHF. The chain couples TRBV7-2 to TRBJ1-6; no reliable D call. V shed 3 bases and J shed 11 bases, with 11 bases lying between them. This CDR3 has 13 amino acids. Germline V CDR1 and CDR2: SGHTA, FQGNSA.

The CDR3 sequence: CATYRDPTSYEQYF. Here the CDR3 DNA reads TGCGCCACCTACAGGGACCCTACTTCCTACGAGCAGTACTTC. The chain carries TRBV5-1 and TRBJ2-7; D is perhaps TRBD1 (6 bases). Trimming pared 9 bases from V and 1 base from J, leaving 17 bases between. Germline V gives CDR1 SGHRS, CDR2 YFSETQ. This CDR3 contains 14 residues.

This clone showed up just a few times. The rearrangement uses TRBV7-2 and TRBJ2-1; 9 nucleotides match TRBD2. The germline gives CDR1 SGHTA, CDR2 FQGNSA. With 0 bases clipped from V and 2 bases from J, the junction kept 5 bases outside the gene matches. The CDR3 sequence is 17 residues long. The CDR3 spells CASSLAGASGTYNEQFF. DNA of the CDR3: TGTGCCAGCAGCTTAGCTGGTGCTAGCGGGACCTACAATGAGCAGTTCTTC.

The chain carries TRBV19 and TRBJ1-2; D is perhaps TRBD1 (5 bases). Between the trimmed V and J ends, which lost 6 bases and 0 bases, there was a span of 14 bases. The germline CDR1 and CDR2 sequences are LNHDA and SQIVND (reference sequence). The CDR3 runs to 15 residues. CDR3 sequence (DNA): TGTGCCAGTAGCGATCCGGGGGGGACTAACTATGGCTACACCTTC. This codes for CASSDPGGTNYGYTF.

The gene calls are TRBV29-1 and TRBJ1-2; TRBD1 agrees at 8 bases. Germline trimming cut 6 bases from V and 7 bases from J; bases unmatched to any gene: 10. Looked up from germline, CDR1 is SQVTM and CDR2 is ANQGSEA. The CDR3 is 13 amino acids. This CDR3 is CSVQTGDLRGYTF. In DNA, the CDR3 is TGCAGCGTACAGACAGGGGATCTACGTGGCTACACCTTC.

The V call is TRBV5-1, the J call TRBJ2-5; a possible D gene is TRBD1 (6 bases). The CDR3 is 16 amino acids. CDR1 and CDR2 from the germline V gene are SGHRS and YFSETQ. The germline V and J ends were trimmed by 1 base and 5 bases, with 18 bases remaining between them. CDR3 coding DNA: TGCGCCAGCAGCTTGTACCAACAGGGTTTAGGGGAGACCCAGTACTTC. It yields the protein CASSLYQQGLGETQYF.

The chain joins TRBV6-6 to TRBJ1-4; TRBD1 aligns across 9 bases. This CDR3 spans 15 amino acids. J lost 8 bases, V lost 6 bases, and 10 bases had no gene match. Germline CDR1 reads MNHNY; CDR2 reads SVGAGI (reference sequence). The CDR3 DNA sequence: TGTGCCAGCAGGGGAATCACAGGGGGCTGGGAAAAACTGTTTTTT. It is translated as CASRGITGGWEKLFF.

J is TRBJ2-1 and V is TRBV7-2; 10 bases are shared with TRBD2. Germline values: CDR1 SGHTA, CDR2 FQGNSA. The CDR3 extends over 16 amino acids. The ends lost 5 bases at V and 8 bases at J; junction bases unmatched: 12. The CDR3 bases are TGTGCCAGCAGCCCCGGAGGCAGCGGGAGGGGGGATGAGCAGTTCTTC. Its translation: CASSPGGSGRGDEQFF.

The chain has TRBV2 and TRBJ2-5; no firm D call. Germline V gives CDR1 SNHLY, CDR2 FYNNEI. Trimming shortened V by 0 bases and J by 5 bases, and 13 bases separated the two germline ends. The CDR3 runs 15 residues. CDR3 sequence reads: CASSEALQARETQYF. CDR3 bases: TGTGCCAGCAGTGAAGCGCTTCAGGCTCGGGAGACCCAGTACTTC.

The chain recombines TRBV19 with TRBJ1-4; D might be TRBD1 (5 bases). CDR1 and CDR2 from the germline V gene are LNHDA and SQIVND (reference sequence). Trimming shortened V by 3 bases and J by 0 bases, and 17 bases separated the two germline ends. This CDR3 contains 18 residues. The CDR3 loop reads CASSIARGGAPTNEKLFF. The CDR3 nucleotides read TGTGCCAGTAGTATTGCAAGGGGTGGAGCCCCAACTAATGAAAAACTGTTTTTT. The complete variable domain, with remaining parts taken from reference TRBV19 and TRBJ1-4, reads DGGITQSPKYLFRKEGQNVTLSCEQNLNHDAMYWYRQDPGQGLRLIYYSQIVNDFQKGDIAEGYSVSREKKESFPLTVTSAQKNPTAFYLCASSIARGGAPTNEKLFFGSGTQLSVL.

The J gene is TRBJ2-5, the V gene TRBV21-1; TRBD2 reflects the table's D call only, with no check against the DNA. TRBV21-1 is termed a pseudogene. The CDR3 spans 14 residues. The CDR3 region has the DNA TGTGCCAGCAGCAAAGTGAGCTGCCAAGAGACCCAGTACTTC. Translation gives CASSKVSCQETQYF.

This rearrangement joins TRBV19 to TRBJ1-1, with 8 nucleotides matching TRBD1. The CDR3 has 16 amino acids. V lost 4 bases, J lost 2 bases, and 9 bases stayed unmatched. From germline, CDR1 is LNHDA and CDR2 SQIVND (reference sequence). CDR3 bases: TGTGCCAGTAGTAACGGACAGGGAAGAGGCAACACTGAAGCTTTCTTT. Its translation is CASSNGQGRGNTEAFF.

V is TRBV19 and J is TRBJ1-5; the D gene is possibly TRBD1 (5 bases). Germline V gene sequence: CDR1 LNHDA, CDR2 SQIVND (reference sequence). The CDR3 runs 16 residues. Trimming removed 3 bases at V and 2 bases at J, with 14 bases between. The CDR3 here is CASSMGGGLGNQPQHF. The CDR3 DNA reads as TGTGCCAGTAGTATGGGGGGAGGGCTGGGCAATCAGCCCCAGCATTTT.